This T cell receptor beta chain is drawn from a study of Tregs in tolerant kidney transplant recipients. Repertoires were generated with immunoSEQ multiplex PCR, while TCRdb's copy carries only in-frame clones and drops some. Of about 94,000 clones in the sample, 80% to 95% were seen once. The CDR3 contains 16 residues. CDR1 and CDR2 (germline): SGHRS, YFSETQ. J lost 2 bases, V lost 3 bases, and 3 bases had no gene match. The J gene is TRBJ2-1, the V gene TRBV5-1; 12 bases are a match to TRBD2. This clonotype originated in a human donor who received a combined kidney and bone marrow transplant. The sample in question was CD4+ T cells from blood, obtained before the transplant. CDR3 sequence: CASSWLAGGTYNEQFF. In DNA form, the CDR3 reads TGCGCCAGCAGCTGGCTAGCGGGGGGGACCTACAATGAGCAGTTCTTC.